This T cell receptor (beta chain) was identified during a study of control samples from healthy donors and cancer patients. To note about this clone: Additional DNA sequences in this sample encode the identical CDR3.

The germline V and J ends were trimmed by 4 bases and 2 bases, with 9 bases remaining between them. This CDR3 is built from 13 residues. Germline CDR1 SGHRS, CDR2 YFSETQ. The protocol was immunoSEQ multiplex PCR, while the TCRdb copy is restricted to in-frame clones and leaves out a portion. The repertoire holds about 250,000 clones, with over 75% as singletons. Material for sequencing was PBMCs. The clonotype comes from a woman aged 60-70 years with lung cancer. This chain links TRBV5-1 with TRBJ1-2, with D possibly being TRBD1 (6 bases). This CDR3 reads CASSLGQNYGYTF. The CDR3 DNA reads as TGCGCCAGCAGCCTTGGACAGAACTATGGCTACACCTTC.